The next 15 T cell receptor beta chains were all read from a single sample in a study of CD8+ T cells in alopecia areata. Extraction of RNA preceded its reverse transcription into cDNA, which served as the sequencing template. This table comes from immunoSEQ multiplex PCR, and its TCRdb copy is limited to in-frame clones, with some not included. Of 95,000 to 110,000 clones listed, approximately 60% were seen once; the top ten hold more than 8%. What was sequenced was CD4+ T cells sorted from blood. Receptor source: a human donor in good health.

This chain joins TRBV28 and TRBJ2-7, with 7 bases that match TRBD1. The trim removed 3 bases at V and 0 bases at J, leaving 8 bases unmatched. Germline V gene data show CDR1 as MDHEN and CDR2 as SYDVKM. CDR3 length equals 16 residues. CDR3 region: CASSLIWTGASYEQYF. The CDR3 region has the DNA TGTGCCAGCAGTTTGATCTGGACAGGTGCCTCCTACGAGCAGTACTTC.

The CDR3 reads CSVDGTGEYF. CDR3 bases: TGCAGCGTTGATGGGACAGGCGAGTACTTC. The V call is TRBV29-1, the J call TRBJ2-4; 8 bases fit TRBD1. The length of the CDR3 is 10 residues. Looked up from germline, CDR1 is SQVTM and CDR2 is ANQGSEA. V was clipped by 3 bases and J by 14 bases; unmatched bases: 3.

This sequence joins TRBV2 and TRBJ1-2; a possible D gene is TRBD1 (5 bases). CDR3 length: 14 residues. Germline lookup yields CDR1 SNHLY and CDR2 FYNNEI. V lost 5 bases, J lost 4 bases, and 14 bases lay in between. CDR3 in DNA: TGTGCCAGCAGTCCCGAGACAGTGCTCTATGGCTACACCTTC. This codes for CASSPETVLYGYTF. The full variable domain, with the rest looked up from reference TRBV2 and TRBJ1-2, is EPEVTQTPSHQVTQMGQEVILRCVPISNHLYFYWYRQILGQKVEFLVSFYNNEISEKSEIFDDQFSVERPDGSNFTLKIRSTKLEDSAMYFCASSPETVLYGYTFGSGTRLTVV.

The chain combines TRBV29-1 with TRBJ1-2, with a weak D call TRBD1 (6 bases). V dropped 1 base and J dropped 3 bases, with 15 bases sitting between them. The CDR3 sequence is 15 residues long. Germline CDR1 is SQVTM and CDR2 is ANQGSEA. The DNA of the CDR3 is TGCAGCGTTGAAGCGGCAGGGGAAGGTTACTATGGCTACACCTTC. Residues: CSVEAAGEGYYGYTF.

The chain has TRBV19 and TRBJ2-3; D uncertain. The CDR3 totals 16 residues. The ends were cut back, 6 bases at V and 0 bases at J, with 16 bases in the middle. Germline CDR1 LNHDA, CDR2 SQIVND (reference sequence). The CDR3 sequence: CASSLLPVSSTDTQYF. CDR3 nucleotide sequence: TGTGCCAGTAGCCTCCTCCCGGTTTCGAGCACAGATACGCAGTATTTT.

This clone came up a few times. This chain joins TRBV18 and TRBJ2-5; the D is unclear. V lost 3 bases and J lost 3, with 14 bases in between. There are 15 residues in the CDR3. CDR1 is KGHSH and CDR2 is LQKENI in the germline V gene. CDR3 sequence: CASSPQRAVEETQYF. The CDR3 nucleotides read TGTGCCAGCTCACCCCAACGGGCGGTGGAAGAGACCCAGTACTTC. Drawing the rest from reference TRBV18 and TRBJ2-5, the complete variable domain is NAGVMQNPRHLVRRRGQEARLRCSPMKGHSHVYWYRQLPEEGLKFMVYLQKENIIDESGMPKERFSAEFPKEGPSILRIQQVVRGDSAAYFCASSPQRAVEETQYFGPGTRLLVL.

The chain employs TRBV30 and TRBJ2-7; D is ambiguous. The CDR3 spans 12 residues. From germline, CDR1 is GTSNPN and CDR2 SVGIG (reference sequence). Trimming stripped 2 bases from V and 1 base from J, with 6 bases between. CDR3 DNA sequence: TGTGCCTGGAGTCTCATATCCTACGAGCAGTACTTC. Translating gives CAWSLISYEQYF.

In this sample, this clone turned up a few times. This sequence joins TRBV6-5 and TRBJ1-5; the match to TRBD1 covers 7 bases. Germline CDR1 MNHEY, CDR2 SVGAGI. The length of the CDR3 is 15 residues. V lost 6 bases to trimming and J lost 1 base; unmatched junction nucleotides: 6. This chain's CDR3 is CASSRLTGSNQPQHF. CDR3 nucleotides: TGTGCCAGCAGCCGACTGACAGGGAGCAATCAGCCCCAGCATTTT.

The J gene is TRBJ2-7, the V gene TRBV6-5; 7 bases agree with TRBD1. The CDR3 is 12 residues long. CDR1 MNHEY and CDR2 SVGAGI come from the germline V gene. V shed 6 bases and J 6 bases; nucleotides not matched to a gene: 5. The CDR3, as DNA: TGTGCCAGCAGCCAACAGGGGAGCGAGCAGTACTTC. Its protein is CASSQQGSEQYF.

The chain employs TRBV6-1 and TRBJ2-7; TRBD1 agrees at 7 bases. The V gene's germline CDR1 is MNHNS and CDR2 SASEGT. The CDR3 has 14 amino acids. V was pared by 6 bases and J by 7 bases, with 12 bases of the junction left unmatched. The CDR3 protein is CASRTGTVTGEQYF. The CDR3 nucleotides read TGTGCCAGCAGAACCGGGACAGTTACGGGGGAGCAGTACTTC.

The sample holds a few counts of this clone. This chain uses TRBV29-1 with TRBJ2-3, with 12 positions matching TRBD1. Germline V gene lookup returns CDR1 SQVTM and CDR2 ANQGSEA. The CDR3 has 17 amino acids. V lost 7 bases, J lost 0 bases, and 11 bases stayed unmatched. The CDR3 region has the DNA TGCAGCGCCGGAGGGACAGGGGGCCTCTCTAGCACAGATACGCAGTATTTT. Translating it yields CSAGGTGGLSSTDTQYF.

This clone was seen a few times. The rearrangement links TRBV10-3 to TRBJ2-2; 9 nucleotides align to TRBD1. CDR3 length: 14 amino acids. V lost 7 bases to trimming and J lost 6 bases; unmatched junction nucleotides: 6. Germline CDR1 ENHRY, CDR2 SYGVKD. In DNA form, the CDR3 reads TGTGCCATCACCTCTGGGACAGGGCCCGGGGAGCTGTTTTTT. As protein: CAITSGTGPGELFF.

The chain employs TRBV5-1 and TRBJ2-7; 7 bases map to TRBD2. The CDR3 sequence is 14 residues long. Trimming removed 0 bases from V and 2 bases from J; junction bases left unmatched: 2. Germline CDR1 reads SGHRS; CDR2 reads YFSETQ. The CDR3 nucleotides are TGCGCCAGCAGCTTGGAGGGACTACCCTACGAGCAGTACTTC. Residues: CASSLEGLPYEQYF.

The table lists this clone with a few counts. The chain is built from TRBV29-1 and TRBJ2-3, with 8 nucleotides matching TRBD1. The CDR3 covers 15 residues. Germline V gives CDR1 SQVTM, CDR2 ANQGSEA. The ends lost 4 bases at V and 4 bases at J; junction bases unmatched: 10. CDR3 amino acids: CSVGPGGRGSDTQYF. DNA of the CDR3: TGCAGCGTTGGCCCAGGGGGCCGAGGGTCAGATACGCAGTATTTT.

The chain links TRBV29-1 to TRBJ2-2; a weak D match, TRBD1 (7 bases). This CDR3 contains 14 residues. Trimming removed 8 bases at V and 4 bases at J, with 17 bases between. Looked up from germline, CDR1 is SQVTM and CDR2 is ANQGSEA. CDR3 sequence reads: CSYRQGLTTGELFF. Here the CDR3 DNA reads TGCAGCTACAGACAGGGACTGACCACCGGGGAGCTGTTTTTT.